Given below is one T cell receptor beta chain in context. Categorization into cohorts depended on clinical history that participants reported. This record comes from a study of blood T cell repertoires in COVID-19. Looking at the study overall: PBMCs, B-cell-depleted T cells, or T cells provided the cDNA or gDNA that made up the material.

Trimming removed 3 bases from V and 1 base from J, with 14 bases in between. Germline CDR1 is SGDLS and CDR2 is YYNGEE. The CDR3 has 16 amino acids. TCRdb's table, derived via immunoSEQ multiplex PCR, lists solely in-frame clones and lacks some. The sample lists around 180,000 clones; about 82% were seen once. Input material: PBMCs or T cells enriched from blood (not recorded which). This TCR came from a young woman who had recovered from COVID-19. J is TRBJ1-5 and V is TRBV9, with a weak D call TRBD1 (6 bases). CDR3: CASSEGQGLSNQPQHF. The CDR3 DNA is TGTGCCAGCAGCGAGGGGCAGGGGCTGAGCAATCAGCCCCAGCATTTT.